The next 5 T cell receptor beta chains were all read from a single sample in a study of blood T cell repertoires in COVID-19. The repertoire was sequenced with immunoSEQ multiplex PCR; TCRdb's copy has only in-frame clones and lacks some. The data show over 150,000 clones, with roughly 88% seen just once and approximately 5% held by the top ten. The sample was peripheral blood. All receptors derive from a man younger than 35 with COVID-19, enrolled during active disease.

The count of this clone is one. The chain carries TRBV28 and TRBJ2-5; 10 bases are shared with TRBD2. There are 16 residues in the CDR3. Germline assignment: CDR1 MDHEN and CDR2 SYDVKM. With 4 bases clipped from V and 2 bases from J, the junction kept 7 bases outside the gene matches. CDR3 DNA: TGTGCCAGCAGTTCACCCAGGACTAGCGGACAAGAGACCCAGTACTTC. It encodes CASSSPRTSGQETQYF.

This rearrangement joins TRBV5-5 to TRBJ2-1; D is unclear. The CDR3 is made up of 13 amino acids. Per germline, CDR1 SGHKS and CDR2 YYEKEE (reference sequence). Trimming removed 0 bases at V and 6 bases at J, with 7 bases between. CDR3 region: CASSLDWANEQFF. The CDR3 DNA is TGTGCCAGCAGCTTGGACTGGGCCAATGAGCAGTTCTTC.

Points on this clone: Other DNA sequences in this sample translate to the same CDR3. The chain carries TRBV28 and TRBJ2-7; 9 bases are a match to TRBD1. The J segment lost 4 bases and the V segment lost 7 bases, leaving 5 bases of the junction unmatched. Germline V gene data show CDR1 as MDHEN and CDR2 as SYDVKM. The CDR3 has 13 residues. CDR3 nucleotide sequence: TGTGCCAGCATACCCGGACAGGGGTACGAGCAGTACTTC. Protein: CASIPGQGYEQYF.

The chain combines TRBV20-1 with TRBJ2-2, with a tentative D call TRBD2 (5 bases). Germline V lookup: CDR1 DFQATT, CDR2 SNEGSKA (reference sequence). Trimming stripped 7 bases from V and 5 bases from J, with 8 bases between. This CDR3 spans 11 amino acids. This chain's CDR3 is CSVRGTGELFF. CDR3 nucleotide sequence: TGCAGTGTACGGGGTACCGGGGAGCTGTTTTTT.

This chain joins TRBV29-1 and TRBJ2-2; weak D call: TRBD2 (6 bases). Germline V gives CDR1 SQVTM, CDR2 ANQGSEA. The CDR3 spans 15 residues. Trimming stripped 1 base from V and 6 bases from J, with 15 bases between. CDR3 amino acids: CSVEGRGEGPGELFF. The CDR3 bases are TGCAGCGTTGAAGGGCGGGGTGAGGGGCCCGGGGAGCTGTTTTTT.